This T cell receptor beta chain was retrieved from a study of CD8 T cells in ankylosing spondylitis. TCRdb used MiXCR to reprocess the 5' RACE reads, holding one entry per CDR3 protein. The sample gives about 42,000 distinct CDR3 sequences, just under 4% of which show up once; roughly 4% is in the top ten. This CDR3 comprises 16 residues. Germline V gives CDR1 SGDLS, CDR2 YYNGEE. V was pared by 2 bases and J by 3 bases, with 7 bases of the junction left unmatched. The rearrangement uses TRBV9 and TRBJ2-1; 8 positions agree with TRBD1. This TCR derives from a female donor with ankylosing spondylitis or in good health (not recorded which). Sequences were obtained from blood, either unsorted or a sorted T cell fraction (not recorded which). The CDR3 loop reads CASSVAGQANYNEQFF. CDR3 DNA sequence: TGTGCCAGCAGCGTGGCGGGACAGGCTAACTACAATGAGCAGTTCTTC.